This T cell receptor (beta chain) was sequenced in a study of regulatory T cells in long-lasting Graves disease. The germline V and J ends were trimmed by 7 bases and 1 base, with 19 bases remaining between them. The CDR3 runs 15 residues. Germline V lookup: CDR1 SQVTM, CDR2 ANQGSEA. Whole-study results and caveats: Preferential use of TRBV28, TRBJ1-2 and TRBJ2-5 was seen in persistent disease. More public clonotypes were shared by persistent patients (around 3,000) than by new patients (roughly 870).

About this clonotype: Its target is not known.

The time point here: persistent/refractory GD, antithyroid drugs over 5 years with positive TRAb. PBMC-derived RNA was used for the TCR library. Patients were from an endocrinology department in Xi'an, China. Relying on iRepertoire HTBI primers and Arm-PCR of CDR3 regions, the team built TCR beta libraries. MiXCR, applied by TCRdb to the multiplex PCR reads, yields one record per CDR3 protein. In the table there are a few hundred thousand distinct CDR3 sequences, 23% of which are singletons. The chain carries TRBV29-1 and TRBJ1-1; D ambiguous. The specimen was peripheral blood mononuclear cells (PBMCs), collected when the disease was refractory, from a patient treated with antithyroid drugs. This receptor was obtained from a female donor with Graves disease. The CDR3 nucleotides read TGCAGCGCGGGAGCCGTGACCACGGCGAACACTGAAGCTTTCTTT. As protein: CSAGAVTTANTEAFF.